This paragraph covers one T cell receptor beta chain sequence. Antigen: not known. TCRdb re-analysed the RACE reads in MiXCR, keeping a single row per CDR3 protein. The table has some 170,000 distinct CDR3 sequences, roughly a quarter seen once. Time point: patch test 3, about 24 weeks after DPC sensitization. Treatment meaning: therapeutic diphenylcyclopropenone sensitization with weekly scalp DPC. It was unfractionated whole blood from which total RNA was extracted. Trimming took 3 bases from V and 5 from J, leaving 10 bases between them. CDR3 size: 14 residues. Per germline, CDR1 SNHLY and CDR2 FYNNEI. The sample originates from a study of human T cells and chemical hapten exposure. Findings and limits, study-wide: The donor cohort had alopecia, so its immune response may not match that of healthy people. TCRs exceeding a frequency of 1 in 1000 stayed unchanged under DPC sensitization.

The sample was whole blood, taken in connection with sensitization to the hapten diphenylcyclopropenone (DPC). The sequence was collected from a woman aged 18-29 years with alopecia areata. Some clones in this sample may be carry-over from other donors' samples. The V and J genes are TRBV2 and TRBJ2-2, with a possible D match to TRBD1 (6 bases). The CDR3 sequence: CASSDRGGTGELFF. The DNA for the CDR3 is TGTGCCAGCAGTGACAGGGGTGGAACCGGGGAGCTGTTTTTT. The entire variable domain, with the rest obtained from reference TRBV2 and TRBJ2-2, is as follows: EPEVTQTPSHQVTQMGQEVILRCVPISNHLYFYWYRQILGQKVEFLVSFYNNEISEKSEIFDDQFSVERPDGSNFTLKIRSTKLEDSAMYFCASSDRGGTGELFFGEGSRLTVL.